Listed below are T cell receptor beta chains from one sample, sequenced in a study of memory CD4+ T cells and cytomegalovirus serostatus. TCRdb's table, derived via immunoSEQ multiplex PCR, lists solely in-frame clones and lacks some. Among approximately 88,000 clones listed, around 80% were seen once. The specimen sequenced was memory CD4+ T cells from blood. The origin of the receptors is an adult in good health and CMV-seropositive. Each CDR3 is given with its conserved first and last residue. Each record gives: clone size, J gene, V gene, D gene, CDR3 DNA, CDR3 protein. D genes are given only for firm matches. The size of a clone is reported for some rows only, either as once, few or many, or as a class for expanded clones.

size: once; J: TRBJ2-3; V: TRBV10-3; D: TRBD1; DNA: TGTGCCGCCTATACAGGGGACGGCACAGATACGCAGTATTTT; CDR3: CAAYTGDGTDTQYF
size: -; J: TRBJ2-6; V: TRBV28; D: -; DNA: TGTGCCAGCAGTTTACTTGCCTCGGGGGCCAACGTCCTGACTTTC; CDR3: CASSLLASGANVLTF
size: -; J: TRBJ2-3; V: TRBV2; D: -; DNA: TGTGCCAGCAGTCTGGACAGCGGCACAGATACGCAGTATTTT; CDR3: CASSLDSGTDTQYF
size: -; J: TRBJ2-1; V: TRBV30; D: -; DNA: TGTGCCTGGAGTACTGGGACCAGAACCTACAATGAGCAGTTCTTC; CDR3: CAWSTGTRTYNEQFF
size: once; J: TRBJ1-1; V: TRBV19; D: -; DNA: TGTGCCAGTAGTACCACGACTTTGAACACTGAAGCTTTCTTT; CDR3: CASSTTTLNTEAFF
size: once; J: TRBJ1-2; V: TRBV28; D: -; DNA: TGTGCCAGCAGGCCAATGACTGGGCAGGGGTACTATGGCTACACCTTC; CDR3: CASRPMTGQGYYGYTF
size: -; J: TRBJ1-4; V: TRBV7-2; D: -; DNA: TGTGCCAGCAGCTTCGCCGGGGATAGGGAAAAACTGTTTTTT; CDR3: CASSFAGDREKLFF
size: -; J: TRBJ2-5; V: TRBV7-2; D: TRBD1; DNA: TGTGCCAGCAGCTTAGACAGGGGGCCCTCTGAGACCCAGTACTTC; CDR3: CASSLDRGPSETQYF
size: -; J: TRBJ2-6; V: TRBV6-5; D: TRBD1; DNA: TGTGCCAGCAGTTACGACAGGGGGTCGTACGTCCTGACTTTC; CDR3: CASSYDRGSYVLTF
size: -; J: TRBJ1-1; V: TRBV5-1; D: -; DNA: TGCGCCAGCAGCTTAATGGGGATTTCGAACACTGAAGCTTTCTTT; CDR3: CASSLMGISNTEAFF
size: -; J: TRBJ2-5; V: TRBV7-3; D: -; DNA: TGTGCCAGCAGCTCTACCTTGCAAGAGACCCAGTACTTC; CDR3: CASSSTLQETQYF
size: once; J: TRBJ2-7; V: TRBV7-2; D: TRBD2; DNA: TGTGCCAGCAGCTTTGGGACTAGACGCTACGAGCAGTACTTC; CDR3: CASSFGTRRYEQYF
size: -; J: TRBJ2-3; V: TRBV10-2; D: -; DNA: TGCGCCACCACTGCCGGTGGGGGAGATACGCAGTATTTT; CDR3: CATTAGGGDTQYF
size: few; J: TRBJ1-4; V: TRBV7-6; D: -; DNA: TGTGCCAGCAGTCTAGGTGGGGGTACTAATGAAAAACTGTTTTTT; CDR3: CASSLGGGTNEKLFF
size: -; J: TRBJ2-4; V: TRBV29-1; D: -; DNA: TGCAGCGTTGACGGCAGGGGTGACATTCAGTACTTC; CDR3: CSVDGRGDIQYF
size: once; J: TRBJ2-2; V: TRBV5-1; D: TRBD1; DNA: TGCGCCAGCAGCTTAGGACAGGTGCACACCGGGGAGCTGTTTTTT; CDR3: CASSLGQVHTGELFF
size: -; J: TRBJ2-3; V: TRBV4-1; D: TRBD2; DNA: TGCGCCAGCAGCCAAGGTTTAACTAGCGACACAGATACGCAGTATTTT; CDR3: CASSQGLTSDTDTQYF
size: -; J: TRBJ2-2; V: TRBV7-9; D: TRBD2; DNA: TGTGCCAGCAGCCTGACTAGCGGGAGTTCCGGGGAGCTGTTTTTT; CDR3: CASSLTSGSSGELFF
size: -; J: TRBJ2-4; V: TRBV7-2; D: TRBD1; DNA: TGTGCCAGCAGCCCCAAGAGGTTACAGGGGGCAAGAAACATTCAGTACTTC; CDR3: CASSPKRLQGARNIQYF
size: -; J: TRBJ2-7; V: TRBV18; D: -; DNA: TGTGCCAGCTCACCGACGGGACTCGACTACGAGCAGTACTTC; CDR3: CASSPTGLDYEQYF
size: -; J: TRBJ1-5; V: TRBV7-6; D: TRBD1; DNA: TGTGCCAGCAGTGTTGACAGGGACAATCAGCCCCAGCATTTT; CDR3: CASSVDRDNQPQHF
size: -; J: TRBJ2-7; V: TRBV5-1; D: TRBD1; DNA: TGCGCCAGCAGCCCAGGGGGCTACGAGCAGTACTTC; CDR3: CASSPGGYEQYF
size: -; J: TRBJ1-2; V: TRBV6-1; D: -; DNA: TGTGCCAGCAGTGTAGAGGGGAACTATGGCTACACCTTC; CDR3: CASSVEGNYGYTF
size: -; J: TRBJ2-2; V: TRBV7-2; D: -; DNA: TGTGCCAGCAGCTTAGGTGGTGCATCGGGCGGGGAGCTGTTTTTT; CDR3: CASSLGGASGGELFF
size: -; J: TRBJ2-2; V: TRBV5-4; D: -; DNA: TGTGCCAGCAGCCCTTGGAGAGGAGAGAACACCGGGGAGCTGTTTTTT; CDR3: CASSPWRGENTGELFF
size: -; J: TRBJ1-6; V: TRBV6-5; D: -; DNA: TGTGCCAGCAGGAGGGGCCAGTATAATTCACCCCTCCACTTT; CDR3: CASRRGQYNSPLHF
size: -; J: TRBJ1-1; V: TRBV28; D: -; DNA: TGTGCCAGCACCCTTGGGACTTTAAACACTGAAGCTTTCTTT; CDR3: CASTLGTLNTEAFF